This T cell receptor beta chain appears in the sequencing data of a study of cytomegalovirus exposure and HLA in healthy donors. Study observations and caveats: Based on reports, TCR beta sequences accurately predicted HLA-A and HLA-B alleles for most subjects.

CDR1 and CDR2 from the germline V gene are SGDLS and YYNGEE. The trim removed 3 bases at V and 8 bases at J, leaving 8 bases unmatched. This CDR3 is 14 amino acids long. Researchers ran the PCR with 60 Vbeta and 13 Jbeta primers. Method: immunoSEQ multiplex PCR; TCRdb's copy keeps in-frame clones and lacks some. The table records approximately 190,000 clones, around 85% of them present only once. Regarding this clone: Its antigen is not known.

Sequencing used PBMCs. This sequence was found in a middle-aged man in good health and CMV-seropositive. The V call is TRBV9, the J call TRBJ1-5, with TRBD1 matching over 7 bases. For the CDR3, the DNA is TGTGCCAGCAGCGCCGGAGGGGGCAAGGAGCCCCAGCATTTT. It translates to CASSAGGGKEPQHF. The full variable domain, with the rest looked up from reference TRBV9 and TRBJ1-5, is DSGVTQTPKHLITATGQRVTLRCSPRSGDLSVYWYQQSLDQGLQFLIQYYNGEERAKGNILERFSAQQFPDLHSELNLSSLELGDSALYFCASSAGGGKEPQHFGDGTRLSIL.